Sequencing of this T cell receptor (beta chain) was carried out in a study of identical twins. TCRdb used MiXCR to reprocess the 5' RACE reads, holding one entry per CDR3 protein. The sample yields more than 600,000 distinct CDR3 sequences, around a sixth seen once. The V gene lost 6 bases and the J gene lost 0 bases, with 10 bases spanning the gap. Looked up from germline, CDR1 is SGHTA and CDR2 is FQGTGA. This CDR3 region has 14 residues. This sample was also put to use in a study of T cells expressing NK-cell markers. That source reports: With an anti-gamma-delta TCR antibody, sorting in several experiments was kept to alpha-beta TCR T cells.

The receptor was derived from a woman between 18 and 29 years old in good health. The sequencing sample was made of PBMCs. The chain links TRBV7-3 to TRBJ2-3; D is uncertain. CDR3 sequence (DNA): TGTGCCAGCAGTCATTATACTAGCACAGATACGCAGTATTTT. Amino acid sequence: CASSHYTSTDTQYF. The full variable domain, completed using reference TRBV7-3 and TRBJ2-3, is GAGVSQTPSNKVTEKGKYVELRCDPISGHTALYWYRQSLGQGPEFLIYFQGTGAADDSGLPNDRFFAVRPEGSVSTLKIQRTERGDSAVYLCASSHYTSTDTQYFGPGTRLTVL.